This T cell receptor beta chain was sequenced in a study of regulatory T cells in long-lasting Graves disease. Study-wide background: Positivity for TSH receptor antibodies plus over 5 years of antithyroid drugs meant persistent Graves' disease.

CDR1 and CDR2 from the germline V gene are DFQATT and SNEGSKA (reference sequence). The CDR3 has 12 residues. The V end lost 5 bases, the J end lost 4 bases, and 11 bases lay between the germline ends. This clonotype was seen at least ten times. The antigen is not known. The time point denotes: persistent/refractory GD, antithyroid drugs over 5 years with positive TRAb. The TCR library was made from RNA that had been extracted from PBMCs in TRIzol. Those enrolled as patients came out of an endocrinology department in Xi'an, China. Investigators prepared the TCR beta libraries by applying iRepertoire HTBI primers and Arm-PCR of CDR3 regions. TCRdb independently ran MiXCR on the multiplex PCR reads; one entry per CDR3 protein. The sample has a few hundred thousand distinct CDR3 sequences, about 23% seen once. Study-wide results and limits: Samples came from peripheral blood alone, without thyroid tissue.

The rearrangement uses TRBV20-1 and TRBJ2-5, with a possible D match to TRBD1 (6 bases). The sequencing here drew on peripheral blood mononuclear cells (PBMCs), taken when the disease was refractory, from a patient treated with antithyroid drugs. The TCR was taken from a woman in her thirties or forties with Graves disease. The chain's CDR3 is CSARQATETQYF. The CDR3 DNA sequence: TGCAGTGCTCGACAGGCGACAGAGACCCAGTACTTC.